These 25 T cell receptor beta chains were all obtained from the same sample, sequenced in a study of T cell clonality in common variable immunodeficiency. Sequencing used immunoSEQ multiplex PCR; TCRdb keeps in-frame clones, though not all of them. This set yields 30,000 to 40,000 clones and no singletons; the top ten hold roughly 3.4%. Sequences were obtained from peripheral blood mononuclear cells. All receptors come from a person aged 18-69 years in good health.

For this clone: The read comes to an end 3 residues before the CDR3 does, leaving the germline J gene to fill in the end. This chain connects TRBV19 to TRBJ1-2, with D maybe TRBD1 (5 bases). CDR3 length: 13 residues. Germline V CDR1 and CDR2: LNHDA, SQIVND (reference sequence). The sequenced part of the CDR3 DNA is TGTGCCAGTAACGACGGGGGTTGGGTCGAC. Amino acids: CASNDGGWVD. The complete CDR3 reads CASNDGGWVDYTF.

This clone has ten or more counts. The CDR3 end falls 3 residues outside the read, so it is completed with the germline J gene. The chain is built from TRBV7-2 and TRBJ2-3, with a tentative D call TRBD1 (6 bases). This CDR3 region has 15 residues. Germline CDR1 SGHTA, CDR2 FQGNSA. V shed 2 bases and J shed 3 bases, with 12 bases lying between them. The CDR3 DNA, read in part, is TGTGCCAGCAGCTTATTCCCAAGGGGGACAGATACG. This translates into CASSLFPRGTDT. The entire CDR3 protein reads CASSLFPRGTDTQYF.

This clone was observed many times. The read ends 3 residues before the CDR3 terminus; that terminus is restored from the germline J gene. This chain joins TRBV30 and TRBJ1-5; D is perhaps TRBD1 (6 bases). V was clipped by 3 bases and J by 0 bases, with 15 bases between them. CDR3 length equals 16 residues. Looked up from germline, CDR1 is GTSNPN and CDR2 is SVGIG (reference sequence). This CDR3 is CAWRYSGGASNQPQHF. Incomplete CDR3 DNA: TGTGCCTGGAGGTATTCTGGGGGGGCTAGCAATCAGCCC.

This clone was counted many times. Read coverage stops 3 residues before the CDR3 terminus; the germline J gene supplies the remainder. The chain has TRBV5-1 and TRBJ1-1; D is possibly TRBD1 (5 bases). V lost 4 bases, J lost 2 bases, and 18 bases lay in between. Per germline, CDR1 SGHRS and CDR2 YFSETQ. There are 16 residues in the CDR3. The CDR3 here is CASSPTTGGENTEAFF. Partial CDR3 DNA: TGCGCCAGCAGCCCCACTACGGGGGGAGAAAACACTGAA.

This clone was counted many times. The read terminates 3 residues ahead of where the CDR3 ends, so the germline J gene completes it. The same CDR3 arises from other DNA sequences in this sample as well. V gene TRBV7-6 combines with J gene TRBJ1-3, with a possible D match to TRBD1 (5 bases). V lost 5 bases to trimming and J lost 0 bases, with 11 bases between them. Per the germline V gene, CDR1 is SGHVS and CDR2 is FNYEAQ. The CDR3 spans 15 residues. CDR3 bases read: TGTGCCAGCAGCCCCAGGGCCCGCTCTGGAAACACC. Protein: CASSPRARSGNT. The full CDR3 sequence reads CASSPRARSGNTIYF.

This clone appeared many times. At one boundary the junction diverges from the germline segment, which might be a read error. The read ends 3 residues shy of where the CDR3 ends; the end is completed using the germline J gene. Other DNA sequences in the sample encode the same CDR3. The rearrangement joins TRBV30 to TRBJ1-6; a possible D gene is TRBD1 (5 bases). There are 17 residues in the CDR3. Germline CDR1 is GTSNPN and CDR2 is SVGIG (reference sequence). The CDR3 loop is CAWKRQGSSSYNSPLHF. The DNA read from the CDR3 is TGCGCCTGGAAACGGCAGGGCTCGAGCTCCTATAATTCACCC.

This clone was counted many times. The covered CDR3 bases are TGTGCCTGGAGTCGGGGACTAGCGGGAGGAACAGATACG. Translating it yields CAWSRGLAGGTDT. The full CDR3 protein reads CAWSRGLAGGTDTQYF. The chain carries TRBV30 and TRBJ2-3; 15 nucleotides align to TRBD2. The DNA ends 3 residues before the CDR3 does, and the rest of the CDR3 is filled in from the germline J gene. The junction had 3 bases not matched to a gene; V was cut back by 2 bases and J by 3 bases. The CDR3 has 16 amino acids. Germline V CDR1 and CDR2: GTSNPN, SVGIG (reference sequence).

This clone was observed many times. The read ends 3 residues before the CDR3 terminus; that terminus is restored from the germline J gene. This same CDR3 is encoded by further DNA sequences in the sample. The gene calls are TRBV30 and TRBJ2-3; no firm D call. The V gene lost 2 bases and the J gene lost 2 bases, with 5 bases spanning the gap. The CDR3 is made up of 12 amino acids. The V gene's germline CDR1 is GTSNPN and CDR2 SVGIG (reference sequence). The CDR3 protein is CAWSLSTDTQYF. Partial CDR3 DNA: TGTGCCTGGAGTTTATCCACAGATACG.

This clone was picked up many times. From the germline J gene comes the end of the CDR3, since the read stops 3 residues before it. This rearrangement joins TRBV20-1 to TRBJ2-7; TRBD1 aligns across 7 bases. The CDR3 totals 14 residues. In germline, CDR1 is DFQATT, CDR2 SNEGSKA (reference sequence). Unmatched junction bases numbered 5, after V lost 0 bases and J lost 3 bases. The CDR3 here is CSARDKGALYEQYF. The sequenced part of the CDR3 DNA is TGCAGTGCTAGAGATAAGGGGGCCCTCTACGAG.

This clone has a count of ten or more. The CDR3 spells CASSAQGYEQYF. Partial CDR3 DNA: TGTGCCAGCAGCGCACAGGGCTACGAG. The chain recombines TRBV11-2 with TRBJ2-7; a weak D match, TRBD1 (6 bases). The read ends 3 residues shy of where the CDR3 ends; the end is completed using the germline J gene. The V gene's germline CDR1 is SGHAT and CDR2 FQNNGV. V lost 5 bases to trimming and J lost 3 bases, with 8 bases between them. This CDR3 region has 12 residues.

This clone was picked up a small number of times. The CDR3 end falls 3 residues outside the read, so it is completed with the germline J gene. The rearrangement uses TRBV2 and TRBJ1-1; 7 nucleotides line up with TRBD1. The J segment lost 0 bases and the V segment lost 7 bases, leaving 5 bases of the junction unmatched. CDR3 length equals 14 residues. Germline loops: CDR1 SNHLY, CDR2 FYNNEI. The sequenced part of the CDR3 DNA is TGTGCCAGCATCCCGGGACAGATGAACACTGAA. Translating it yields CASIPGQMNTE. The CDR3 reads in full as CASIPGQMNTEAFF.

Many counts were recorded for this clone. The CDR3 region is CASTGTDQETQYF. The sequenced part of the CDR3 DNA is TGTGCCAGCACCGGGACAGATCAAGAGACC. The genes are TRBV18 and TRBJ2-5; 7 positions match TRBD1. The read ends 3 residues before the CDR3 terminus; that terminus is restored from the germline J gene. Looked up from germline, CDR1 is KGHSH and CDR2 is LQKENI. The CDR3 consists of 13 residues. With 8 bases clipped from V and 2 bases from J, the junction kept 5 bases outside the gene matches.

This clone turned up a few times. The read terminates 3 residues ahead of where the CDR3 ends, so the germline J gene completes it. This rearrangement joins TRBV5-4 to TRBJ1-6; D not certain. Per the germline V gene, CDR1 is SGHNT and CDR2 is YYREEE (reference sequence). V dropped 2 bases and J dropped 4 bases, with 10 bases sitting between them. CDR3 length equals 15 residues. Here the CDR3 reads CASSFSEVYNSPLHF. Incomplete CDR3 DNA: TGTGCCAGCAGCTTTTCAGAGGTATATAATTCACCC.

As concerns this clone: The CDR3 extends 3 residues past the end of the read, so its final part is completed from the germline J gene. This chain uses TRBV7-9 with TRBJ1-1, with TRBD1 matching over 7 bases. The CDR3 extends over 14 amino acids. After removal of 3 bases from V and 1 base from J, the junction contained 2 bases not matched to a gene. Germline CDR1 reads SEHNR; CDR2 reads FQNEAQ (reference sequence). CDR3 residues: CASSLGTANTEAFF. The CDR3 DNA, read in part, is TGTGCCAGCAGCTTGGGGACAGCGAACACTGAA. Full variable domain (outside the CDR3, taken from reference TRBV7-9 and TRBJ1-1): DTGVSQNPRHKITKRGQNVTFRCDPISEHNRLYWYRQTLGQGPEFLTYFQNEAQLEKSRLLSDRFSAERPKGSFSTLEIQRTEQGDSAMYLCASSLGTANTEAFFGQGTRLTVV.

For this clone: Sequencing ends 3 residues short of the CDR3 end; the germline J gene provides the rest. The chain is built from TRBV30 and TRBJ1-3; TRBD1 matches at 7 bases. The CDR3 is 15 amino acids. Germline lookup yields CDR1 GTSNPN and CDR2 SVGIG (reference sequence). V shed 3 bases and J 3 bases; nucleotides not matched to a gene: 8. The CDR3 protein is CAWSRAAGGGNTIYF. The sequenced part of the CDR3 DNA is TGTGCCTGGAGCCGGGCGGCAGGGGGTGGAAACACC.

This clone was detected many times. The CDR3 end is not reached by the read, which stops 3 residues before it; the germline J gene fills it in. This chain connects TRBV5-1 to TRBJ2-5, with 7 bases fitting TRBD2. The CDR3 spans 16 residues. Germline V gene data show CDR1 as SGHRS and CDR2 as YFSETQ. The trim removed 4 bases at V and 5 bases at J, leaving 14 bases unmatched. The CDR3 region is CASSRNPGLTGETQYF. CDR3 DNA, as far as it was read: TGCGCCAGCAGCCGTAACCCGGGACTAACGGGGGAGACC.

Note on this clone: With the read ending 3 residues before the CDR3 end, the germline J gene is used to fill in that end. V usage is TRBV5-6 and J usage is TRBJ2-7; TRBD1 matches 7 bases. V lost 2 bases, J lost 2 bases, and 4 bases stayed unmatched. CDR3 length equals 14 residues. CDR1 is SGHDT, CDR2 YYEEEE, per germline. Here the CDR3 reads CASSFGTETYEQYF. The part of the CDR3 DNA that was read is TGTGCCAGCAGCTTCGGGACAGAGACCTACGAG. Full variable domain (outside the CDR3, taken from reference TRBV5-6 and TRBJ2-7): DAGVTQSPTHLIKTRGQQVTLRCSPKSGHDTVSWYQQALGQGPQFIFQYYEEEERQRGNFPDRFSGHQFPNYSSELNVNALLLGDSALYLCASSFGTETYEQYFGPGTRLTVT.

This clone has a handful of counts. The DNA ends 3 residues before the CDR3 does, and the rest of the CDR3 is filled in from the germline J gene. The rearrangement joins TRBV7-9 to TRBJ2-2; TRBD1 matches at 8 bases. From germline, CDR1 is SEHNR and CDR2 FQNEAQ (reference sequence). This CDR3 region has 14 residues. Partial CDR3 DNA: TGTGCCAGCAGCTCGGGACAGGTCAATGAAAAG. Amino acids: CASSSGQVNEK. The complete CDR3 protein is CASSSGQVNEKLFF.

This clone has a count of ten or more. The read terminates 3 residues before the CDR3 end, so the remaining end is supplied by the germline J gene. This rearrangement joins TRBV20-1 to TRBJ2-3; the match to TRBD2 covers 10 bases. Per germline, CDR1 DFQATT and CDR2 SNEGSKA (reference sequence). The CDR3 runs 14 residues. CDR3 bases read: TGCAGTGCTCCTCTAGCGGGGGAGAGAGAGACG. The encoded protein is CSAPLAGERET. Given in full, the CDR3 is CSAPLAGERETQYF.

This clone was observed many times. The read ends 3 residues early relative to the CDR3; the germline J gene fills the gap. The rearrangement links TRBV7-8 to TRBJ2-5; 8 nucleotides line up with TRBD1. The CDR3 runs to 15 residues. The germline V gene has CDR1 SGHVS and CDR2 FQNEAQ. The V and J ends lost 7 bases and 1 base, in that order; junction bases with no gene match: 8. CDR3 amino acids: CASTKWQGAQETQYF. The sequenced CDR3 bases are TGTGCCAGCACCAAGTGGCAGGGGGCCCAAGAGACC.

As for this clone: With the read ending 3 residues before the CDR3 end, the germline J gene is used to fill in that end. This chain joins TRBV19 and TRBJ2-7; 7 bases fit TRBD1. J was trimmed by 3 bases and V by 2 bases; bases with no gene match: 7. CDR1 and CDR2 (germline): LNHDA, SQIVND (reference sequence). The CDR3 is 15 residues long. CDR3: CASSIKGAVVYEQYF. The CDR3 DNA, read in part, is TGTGCCAGTAGTATAAAGGGGGCCGTAGTCTACGAG.

This clone has just a few counts. The CDR3 end is not reached by the read, which stops 3 residues before it; the germline J gene fills it in. V gene TRBV6-2 or TRBV6-3 combines with J gene TRBJ1-1, with 7 bases that match TRBD1. This CDR3 region has 16 residues. The germline V gene has CDR1 MNHEY and CDR2 SVGEGT. CDR3 sequence reads: CASSYGHRGPIDEAFF. The part of the CDR3 DNA that was read is TGTGCCAGCAGTTACGGTCACAGGGGCCCTATCGATGAG.

This clone came up a few times. Sequencing ends 3 residues short of the CDR3 end; the germline J gene provides the rest. This chain links TRBV2 with TRBJ2-7; the match to TRBD2 covers 8 bases. There are 15 residues in the CDR3. Germline CDR1 and CDR2: SNHLY and FYNNEI. V was pared by 2 bases and J by 0 bases, with 3 bases of the junction left unmatched. CDR3 sequence reads: CASSEYGTSSYEQYF. The part of the CDR3 DNA that was read is TGTGCCAGCAGTGAATACGGGACTAGCTCCTACGAG. The full variable domain, with the rest looked up from reference TRBV2 and TRBJ2-7, is EPEVTQTPSHQVTQMGQEVILRCVPISNHLYFYWYRQILGQKVEFLVSFYNNEISEKSEIFDDQFSVERPDGSNFTLKIRSTKLEDSAMYFCASSEYGTSSYEQYFGPGTRLTVT.

This clone was seen only a few times. The read finishes 3 residues shy of the CDR3 end, and the germline J gene is used to complete it. The J gene is TRBJ1-5, the V gene TRBV20-1; no clear D gene. The CDR3 extends over 15 amino acids. Germline assignment: CDR1 DFQATT and CDR2 SNEGSKA (reference sequence). Trimming shortened V by 3 bases and J by 2 bases, and 14 bases separated the two germline ends. CDR3: CSASLSRAGNQPQHF. The sequenced part of the CDR3 DNA is TGCAGTGCTAGTTTATCGAGGGCAGGCAATCAGCCC.

This clone was found a few times. Coverage ceases 3 residues before the CDR3 finishes, and the germline J gene fills in the end. The chain employs TRBV7-6 and TRBJ2-3; 12 bases are a match to TRBD2. V lost 4 bases to trimming and J lost 3 bases; unmatched junction nucleotides: 2. The CDR3 has 15 amino acids. Germline lookup yields CDR1 SGHVS and CDR2 FNYEAQ. The sequenced part of the CDR3 DNA is TGTGCCAGCAGCTCGACTAGCGGGGGTACAGATACG. It is translated as CASSSTSGGTDT. The entire CDR3 protein reads CASSSTSGGTDTQYF.